This TCR beta chain was found in a study of beta chain features in type 1 diabetes. On the study more broadly: Comparable age, gender and cell yields were observed in patients relative to healthy donors. The study's findings and limits: Lower insertion and higher deletion counts appeared at VDJ junctions in type 1 diabetes patients. Significant though moderate, a shortening of TCRB CDR3s appeared in all four CD4+ subsets of Type 1 diabetes patients.

On this clone itself: Its antigen is not known.

CD45RO/CCR7/CD25/CD127/CD95/CD27 separated CD4+ naive, central memory, regulatory and stem cell-like memory cells by sorting. The CDR3 runs to 15 residues. V lost 6 bases, J lost 0 bases, and 14 bases lay in between. Germline CDR1 and CDR2: SGHNT and YYREEE (reference sequence). The investigators reverse transcribed all of the isolated RNA, so they sequenced expressed TCRB transcripts. TCRdb's copy holds only in-frame clones and misses some; the assay was immunoSEQ multiplex PCR. The table includes roughly 300,000 clones, around 9% detected once. The sequence was collected from a man aged 25 to 40 with type 1 diabetes. The chain employs TRBV5-4 and TRBJ2-3; D possibly corresponds to TRBD2 (5 bases). The sample comprised central memory CD4+ T cells from blood. The CDR3 coding sequence is TGTGCCAGCACCTCGGACTCAACTAGCACAGATACGCAGTATTTT. This gives the protein CASTSDSTSTDTQYF.